These 10 T cell receptor beta chains came from one sample sequenced in a study of shared clonotypes between healthy human individuals. The assay was immunoSEQ multiplex PCR, and TCRdb's table has in-frame clones only and misses some. The data show 450,000 to 550,000 clones, with approximately 79% seen just once and around 13% held by the top ten. Sequenced material: PBMCs. Receptor source: a woman aged 40-49 years in good health. Some clones in this sample may be carry-over from other donors' samples.

V and J are TRBV4-3 and TRBJ2-5; 9 bases match TRBD2. The V segment lost 0 bases and the J segment 2 bases; nucleotides outside the gene matches: 4. Germline CDR1 is LGHNA and CDR2 is YSLEER. The length of the CDR3 is 16 residues. CDR3 sequence (DNA): TGCGCCAGCAGCCAAGATATTAGCGGGAGACAAGAGACCCAGTACTTC. It codes for CASSQDISGRQETQYF.

This chain connects TRBV15 to TRBJ2-6; D not certain. The V gene lost 3 bases and the J gene lost 1 base, with 4 bases spanning the gap. Germline V CDR1 and CDR2: LNHNV, YYDKDF (reference sequence). The CDR3 is made up of 14 amino acids. The CDR3 spells CATSRVSGANVLTF. The CDR3, as DNA: TGTGCCACCAGCAGGGTATCTGGGGCCAACGTCCTGACTTTC.

CDR3 DNA: TGTGCCAGCAGCGTAAACAGGGGTCCCTACGAGCAGTACTTC. It is translated as CASSVNRGPYEQYF. V gene TRBV7-9 combines with J gene TRBJ2-7; 7 positions agree with TRBD1. The J segment lost 2 bases and the V segment lost 5 bases, leaving 6 bases of the junction unmatched. Germline assignment: CDR1 SEHNR and CDR2 FQNEAQ (reference sequence). The length of the CDR3 is 14 residues.

The chain couples TRBV15 to TRBJ2-3; 9 bases line up with TRBD2. The V segment lost 0 bases and the J segment 5 bases; nucleotides outside the gene matches: 6. Germline CDR1 and CDR2: LNHNV and YYDKDF (reference sequence). This CDR3 has 16 amino acids. The CDR3 DNA reads as TGTGCCACCAGCAGAGATCTGGCGGGAGGGGTAGATACGCAGTATTTT. Residues: CATSRDLAGGVDTQYF.

The J gene is TRBJ2-1, the V gene TRBV9, with 7 nucleotides matching TRBD2. The CDR3 is made up of 14 amino acids. Germline lookup yields CDR1 SGDLS and CDR2 YYNGEE. Trimming cost V 2 bases and J 9 bases; bases outside gene matches: 8. CDR3 amino acids: CASSVAGEAGEQFF. For the CDR3, the DNA is TGTGCCAGCAGCGTGGCGGGAGAAGCGGGTGAGCAGTTCTTC.

This clone has a count of ten or more. The same CDR3 also results from other DNA sequences found in this sample. In nucleotides, the CDR3 is TGTGCCAGCAGTTTAACCTACGAGCAGTACTTC. It codes for CASSLTYEQYF. This chain links TRBV28 with TRBJ2-7; D is unresolved. The CDR3 loop spans 11 amino acids. Germline lookup yields CDR1 MDHEN and CDR2 SYDVKM. V gave up 2 bases and J gave up 2 bases, with 1 base separating them.

The V gene is TRBV7-2, the J gene TRBJ2-1; 11 bases match TRBD2. Germline V CDR1 and CDR2: SGHTA, FQGNSA. CDR3 length equals 15 residues. With V trimmed by 5 bases and J by 4 bases, 4 bases remained unmatched. CDR3 bases: TGTGCCAGCAGCACGGGACTAGCGGTTTACAATGAGCAGTTCTTC. Translated: CASSTGLAVYNEQFF.

The rearrangement joins TRBV7-9 to TRBJ1-1; the D is unclear. With 1 base removed from V and 8 bases from J, the gap between germline ends came to 8 bases. The CDR3 has 12 amino acids. The germline V gene encodes CDR1 SEHNR and CDR2 FQNEAQ (reference sequence). CDR3 residues: CASSLVAKEAFF. CDR3 sequence (DNA): TGTGCCAGCAGCTTAGTTGCTAAAGAAGCTTTCTTT. Drawing the rest from reference TRBV7-9 and TRBJ1-1, the complete variable domain is DTGVSQNPRHKITKRGQNVTFRCDPISEHNRLYWYRQTLGQGPEFLTYFQNEAQLEKSRLLSDRFSAERPKGSFSTLEIQRTEQGDSAMYLCASSLVAKEAFFGQGTRLTVV.

There are a few counts of this clone. The chain employs TRBV4-1 and TRBJ2-1; D is unclear. The V end lost 1 base, the J end lost 1 base, and 8 bases lay between the germline ends. The CDR3 contains 15 residues. Looked up from germline, CDR1 is MGHRA and CDR2 is YSYEKL. CDR3 coding DNA: TGCGCCAGCAGCCAAGTTCTGGGGTCCTACAATGAGCAGTTCTTC. It translates to CASSQVLGSYNEQFF.

This clone was detected only a few times. The rearrangement joins TRBV16 to TRBJ2-4; 7 nucleotides line up with TRBD1. The germline CDR1 and CDR2 sequences are KGHSY and FQNENV. The V gene end was trimmed by 4 bases and the J gene end by 1 base; junction bases not matched to a gene: 19. This CDR3 is built from 20 residues. CDR3 DNA sequence: TGTGCCAGCAGCCGGAAACCGAGTGGCGTGGGCAGGGGGGCCAAAAACATTCAGTACTTC. Its protein product is CASSRKPSGVGRGAKNIQYF.